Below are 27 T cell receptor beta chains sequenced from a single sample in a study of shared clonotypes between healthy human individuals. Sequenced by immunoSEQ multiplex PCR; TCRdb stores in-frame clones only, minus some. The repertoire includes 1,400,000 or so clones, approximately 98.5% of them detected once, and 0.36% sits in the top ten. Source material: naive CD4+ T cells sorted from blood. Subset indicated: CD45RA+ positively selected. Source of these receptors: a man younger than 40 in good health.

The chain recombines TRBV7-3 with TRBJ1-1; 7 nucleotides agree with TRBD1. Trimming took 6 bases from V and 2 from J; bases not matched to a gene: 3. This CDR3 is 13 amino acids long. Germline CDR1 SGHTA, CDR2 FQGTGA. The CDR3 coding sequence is TGTGCCAGCAGAAGGGACAGAAACACTGAAGCTTTCTTT. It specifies CASRRDRNTEAFF.

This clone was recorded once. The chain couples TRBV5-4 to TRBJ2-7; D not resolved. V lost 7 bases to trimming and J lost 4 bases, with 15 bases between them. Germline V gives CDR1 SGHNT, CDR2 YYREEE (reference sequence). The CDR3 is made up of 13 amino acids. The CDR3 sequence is CASDAIGAYEQYF. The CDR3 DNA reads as TGTGCCAGCGATGCAATTGGAGCTTACGAGCAGTACTTC.

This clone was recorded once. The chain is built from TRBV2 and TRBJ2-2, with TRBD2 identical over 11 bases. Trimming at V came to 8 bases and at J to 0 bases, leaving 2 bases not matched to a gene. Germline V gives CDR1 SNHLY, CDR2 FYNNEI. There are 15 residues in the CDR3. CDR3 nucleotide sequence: TGTGCCAGCCGGACTAGCGGGTCGAACACCGGGGAGCTGTTTTTT. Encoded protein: CASRTSGSNTGELFF.

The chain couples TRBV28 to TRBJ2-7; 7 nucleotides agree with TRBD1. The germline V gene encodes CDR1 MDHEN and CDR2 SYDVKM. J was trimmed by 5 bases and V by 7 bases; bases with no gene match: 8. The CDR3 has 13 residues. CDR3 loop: CASIHRGRNEQYF. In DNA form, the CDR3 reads TGTGCCAGCATCCACAGGGGACGGAACGAGCAGTACTTC.

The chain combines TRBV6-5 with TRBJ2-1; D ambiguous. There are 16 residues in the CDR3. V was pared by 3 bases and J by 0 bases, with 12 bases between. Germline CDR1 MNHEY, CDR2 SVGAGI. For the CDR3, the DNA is TGTGCCAGCAGTTATAGAAGTTTCAGCTCCTACAATGAGCAGTTCTTC. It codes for CASSYRSFSSYNEQFF.

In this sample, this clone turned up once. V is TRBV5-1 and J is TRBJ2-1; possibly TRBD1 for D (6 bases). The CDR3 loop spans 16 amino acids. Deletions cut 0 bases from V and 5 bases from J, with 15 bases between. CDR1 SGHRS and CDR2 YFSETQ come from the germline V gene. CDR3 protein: CASSLAWAGAHNEQFF. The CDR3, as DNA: TGCGCCAGCAGCTTGGCCTGGGCAGGGGCCCACAATGAGCAGTTCTTC. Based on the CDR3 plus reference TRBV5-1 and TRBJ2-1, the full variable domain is KAGVTQTPRYLIKTRGQQVTLSCSPISGHRSVSWYQQTPGQGLQFLFEYFSETQRNKGNFPGRFSGRQFSNSRSEMNVSTLELGDSALYLCASSLAWAGAHNEQFFGPGTRLTVL.

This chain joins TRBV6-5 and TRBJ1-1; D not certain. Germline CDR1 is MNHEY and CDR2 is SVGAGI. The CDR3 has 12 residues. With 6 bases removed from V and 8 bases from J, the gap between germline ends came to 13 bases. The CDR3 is CASRDSPTEAFF. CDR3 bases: TGTGCCAGCAGGGACTCGCCCACCGAAGCTTTCTTT.

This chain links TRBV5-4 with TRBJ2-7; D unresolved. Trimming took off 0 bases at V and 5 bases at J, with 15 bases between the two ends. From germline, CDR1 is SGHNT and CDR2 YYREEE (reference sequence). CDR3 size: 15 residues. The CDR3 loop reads CASSLVGSPFDEQYF. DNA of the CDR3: TGTGCCAGCAGCTTGGTGGGATCCCCCTTCGACGAGCAGTACTTC.

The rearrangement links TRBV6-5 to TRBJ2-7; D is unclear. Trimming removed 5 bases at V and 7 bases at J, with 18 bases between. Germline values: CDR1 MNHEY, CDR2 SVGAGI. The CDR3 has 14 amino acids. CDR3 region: CASSPTYGVGEQYF. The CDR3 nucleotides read TGTGCCAGCAGTCCGACGTACGGCGTCGGGGAGCAGTACTTC.

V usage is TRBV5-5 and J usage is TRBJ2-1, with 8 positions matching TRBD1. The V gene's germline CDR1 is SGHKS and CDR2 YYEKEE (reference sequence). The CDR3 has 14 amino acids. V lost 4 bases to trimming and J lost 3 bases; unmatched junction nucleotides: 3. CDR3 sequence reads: CASSRDRSYNEQFF. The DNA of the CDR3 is TGTGCCAGCAGCCGGGACAGGAGCTACAATGAGCAGTTCTTC.

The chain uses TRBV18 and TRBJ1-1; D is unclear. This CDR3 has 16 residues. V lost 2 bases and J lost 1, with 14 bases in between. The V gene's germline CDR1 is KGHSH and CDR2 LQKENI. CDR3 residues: CASSPTDASANTEAFF. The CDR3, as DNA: TGTGCCAGCTCACCAACGGACGCAAGCGCGAACACTGAAGCTTTCTTT.

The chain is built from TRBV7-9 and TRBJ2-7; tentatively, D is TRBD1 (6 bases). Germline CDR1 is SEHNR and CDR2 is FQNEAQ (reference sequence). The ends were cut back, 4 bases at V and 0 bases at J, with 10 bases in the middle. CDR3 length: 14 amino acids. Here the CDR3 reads CASSYREYSYEQYF. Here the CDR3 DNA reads TGTGCCAGCAGCTACAGGGAATACTCCTACGAGCAGTACTTC.

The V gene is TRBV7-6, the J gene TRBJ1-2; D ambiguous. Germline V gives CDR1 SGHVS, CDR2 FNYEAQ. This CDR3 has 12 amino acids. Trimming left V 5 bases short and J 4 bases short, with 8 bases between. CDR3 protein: CASSPSGYGYTF. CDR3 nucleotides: TGTGCCAGCAGCCCGTCGGGCTATGGCTACACCTTC.

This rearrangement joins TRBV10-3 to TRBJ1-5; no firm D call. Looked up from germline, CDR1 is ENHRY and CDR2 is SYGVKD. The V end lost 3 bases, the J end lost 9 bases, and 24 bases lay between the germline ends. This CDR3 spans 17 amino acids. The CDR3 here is CAISDFPAAAGLAPQHF. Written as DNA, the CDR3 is TGTGCCATCAGTGACTTCCCAGCGGCGGCCGGTTTGGCGCCCCAGCATTTT.

CDR3 bases: TGTGCCAGCAGCTTACACGGGACAGTCCTACAAGAGACCCAGTACTTC. Amino acids: CASSLHGTVLQETQYF. The chain links TRBV7-2 to TRBJ2-5, with TRBD1 matching 7 bases. The CDR3 loop spans 16 amino acids. V lost 2 bases and J lost 2; bases outside the gene matches: 8. The germline CDR1 and CDR2 sequences are SGHTA and FQGNSA.

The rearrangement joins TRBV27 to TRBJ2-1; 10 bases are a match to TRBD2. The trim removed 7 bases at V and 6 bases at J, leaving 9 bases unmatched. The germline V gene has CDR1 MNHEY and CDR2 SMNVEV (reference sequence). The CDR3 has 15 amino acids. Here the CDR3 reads CASMFRPSGSNEQFF. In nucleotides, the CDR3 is TGTGCCAGCATGTTCCGCCCTAGCGGGAGCAATGAGCAGTTCTTC.

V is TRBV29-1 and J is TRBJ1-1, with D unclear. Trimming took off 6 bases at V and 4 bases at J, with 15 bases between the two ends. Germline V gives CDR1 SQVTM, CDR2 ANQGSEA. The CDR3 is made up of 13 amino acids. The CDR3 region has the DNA TGCAGCGTAGATAACTCAAGAGGCACTGAAGCTTTCTTT. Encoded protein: CSVDNSRGTEAFF.

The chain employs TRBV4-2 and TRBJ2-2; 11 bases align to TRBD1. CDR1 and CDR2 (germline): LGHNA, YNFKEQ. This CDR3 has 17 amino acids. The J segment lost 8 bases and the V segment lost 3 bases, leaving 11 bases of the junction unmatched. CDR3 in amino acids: CASSQGGTGGLIGELFF. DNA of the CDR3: TGTGCCAGCAGCCAGGGAGGGACAGGGGGTTTGATAGGGGAGCTGTTTTTT.

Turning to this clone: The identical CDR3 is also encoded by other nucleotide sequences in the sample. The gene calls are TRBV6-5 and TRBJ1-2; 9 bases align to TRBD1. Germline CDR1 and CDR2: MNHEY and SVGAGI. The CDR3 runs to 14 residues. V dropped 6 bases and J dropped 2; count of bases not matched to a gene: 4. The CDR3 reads CASSRTGGNYGYTF. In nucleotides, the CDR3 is TGTGCCAGCAGCCGCACAGGGGGCAACTATGGCTACACCTTC.

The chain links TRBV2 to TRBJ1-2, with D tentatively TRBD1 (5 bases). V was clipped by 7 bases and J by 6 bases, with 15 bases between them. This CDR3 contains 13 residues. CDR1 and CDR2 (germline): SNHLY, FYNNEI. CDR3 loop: CASTMNRGDGYTF. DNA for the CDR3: TGTGCCAGCACGATGAATCGGGGGGATGGCTACACCTTC.

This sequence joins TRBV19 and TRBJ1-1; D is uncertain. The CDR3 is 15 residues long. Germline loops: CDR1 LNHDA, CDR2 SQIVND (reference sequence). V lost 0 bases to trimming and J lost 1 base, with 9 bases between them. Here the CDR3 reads CASSIDSTPNTEAFF. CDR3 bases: TGTGCCAGTAGTATAGATTCGACACCGAACACTGAAGCTTTCTTT.

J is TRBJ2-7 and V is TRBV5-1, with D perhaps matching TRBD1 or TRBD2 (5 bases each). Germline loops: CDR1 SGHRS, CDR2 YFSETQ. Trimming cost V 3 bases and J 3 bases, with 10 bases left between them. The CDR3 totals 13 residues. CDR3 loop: CASSWGPSYEQYF. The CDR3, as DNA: TGCGCCAGCAGCTGGGGACCGAGCTACGAGCAGTACTTC. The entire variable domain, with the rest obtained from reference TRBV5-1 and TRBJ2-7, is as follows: KAGVTQTPRYLIKTRGQQVTLSCSPISGHRSVSWYQQTPGQGLQFLFEYFSETQRNKGNFPGRFSGRQFSNSRSEMNVSTLELGDSALYLCASSWGPSYEQYFGPGTRLTVT.

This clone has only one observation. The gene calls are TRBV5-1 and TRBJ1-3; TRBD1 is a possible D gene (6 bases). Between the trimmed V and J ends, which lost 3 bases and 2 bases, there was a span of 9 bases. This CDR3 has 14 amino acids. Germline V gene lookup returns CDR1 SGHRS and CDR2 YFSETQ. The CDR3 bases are TGCGCCAGCAGCTCGGACAGAGCTGGAAACACCATATATTTT. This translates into CASSSDRAGNTIYF.

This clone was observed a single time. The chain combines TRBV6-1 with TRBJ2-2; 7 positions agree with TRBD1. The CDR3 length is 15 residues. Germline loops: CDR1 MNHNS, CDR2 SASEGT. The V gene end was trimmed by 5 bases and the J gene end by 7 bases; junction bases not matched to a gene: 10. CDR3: CASSHWTGQVGELFF. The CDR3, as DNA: TGTGCCAGCAGTCACTGGACAGGTCAGGTCGGGGAGCTGTTTTTT.

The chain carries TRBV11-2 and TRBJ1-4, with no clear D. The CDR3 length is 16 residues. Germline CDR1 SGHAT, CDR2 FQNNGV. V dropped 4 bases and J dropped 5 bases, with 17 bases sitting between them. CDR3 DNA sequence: TGTGCCAGCAGCTCCCCGCGACACACCACGAATGAAAAACTGTTTTTT. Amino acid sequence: CASSSPRHTTNEKLFF.

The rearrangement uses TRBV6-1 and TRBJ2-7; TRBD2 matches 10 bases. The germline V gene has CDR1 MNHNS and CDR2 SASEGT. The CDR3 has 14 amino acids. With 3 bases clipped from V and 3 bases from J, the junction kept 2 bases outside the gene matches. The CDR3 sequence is CASSESGRVYEQYF. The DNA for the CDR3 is TGTGCCAGCAGTGAGAGCGGGAGGGTCTACGAGCAGTACTTC.

CDR3 loop: CASSPLGQDGRTTNEKLFF. CDR3 coding DNA: TGTGCCAGCTCACCATTGGGGCAGGACGGCCGGACAACTAATGAAAAACTGTTTTTT. The V and J genes are TRBV18 and TRBJ1-4, with D perhaps matching TRBD1 (5 bases). The CDR3 has 19 residues. From germline, CDR1 is KGHSH and CDR2 LQKENI. The germline V and J ends were trimmed by 2 bases and 0 bases, with 19 bases remaining between them.